This TCR beta chain comes out of a study of blood T cell repertoires in COVID-19. Overall study context: Donors in the United States, Italy and Spain gave samples during acute or convalescent COVID-19. Nucleic acid was either cDNA or gDNA, and it came from T cells, B-cell-depleted T cells, or PBMCs.

The V and J ends lost 4 bases and 6 bases respectively, with 17 bases between them. This CDR3 is 15 amino acids long. In germline, CDR1 is LGHDT, CDR2 YNNKEL (reference sequence). In the authors' workflow: By means of reference gene primer amplification, nucleated cell counts were estimated. Assay: immunoSEQ multiplex PCR; the TCRdb copy retains only in-frame clones and omits some. Clone size and the V and J calls come from that table; the DNA yielded D and trimming. Found here are about 15,000 clones, around 86% of them singletons; the top ten hold roughly 52%. The chain employs TRBV3-1 (or the pseudogene TRBV3-2) and TRBJ2-3; perhaps TRBD2 as D (6 bases). The specimen sequenced was peripheral blood. The receptor was derived from a man aged 55 to 70 with acute or convalescent COVID-19. The CDR3 nucleotides are TGTGCCAGCAGCCGGAGGGTTAGCGGAGGGGATACGCAGTATTTT. Translation: CASSRRVSGGDTQYF.